These 24 T cell receptor beta chains came from one sample sequenced in a study of blood T cell repertoires in COVID-19. Using immunoSEQ multiplex PCR, the repertoire was profiled, and TCRdb retains in-frame clones only, with some absent. The sample shows 110,000 or so clones, approximately 80% of them seen only once. The sample consisted of peripheral blood. The origin of the receptors is a woman in her thirties or forties with acute or convalescent COVID-19.

The chain employs TRBV19 and TRBJ1-2; 8 nucleotides match TRBD1. This CDR3 has 12 residues. Looked up from germline, CDR1 is LNHDA and CDR2 is SQIVND (reference sequence). With V trimmed by 8 bases and J by 6 bases, 5 bases remained unmatched. The CDR3 DNA follows: TGTGCCAGTTGGACAGGGTCCCATGGCTACACCTTC. As protein: CASWTGSHGYTF.

V is TRBV21-1 and J is TRBJ2-6; the table assigns TRBD1, which was not confirmed against the DNA. TRBV21-1 is a known pseudogene. The CDR3 has 19 residues. DNA of the CDR3: TGTGCCAGCAGCGCGGGACAGGGGATGAACGGCCTCTGGGCCAACGTCCTGACTTTC. The encoded protein is CASSAGQGMNGLWANVLTF.

The chain employs TRBV5-5 and TRBJ2-2; 9 bases line up with TRBD1. The V and J ends lost 2 bases and 3 bases, in that order; junction bases with no gene match: 2. CDR3 size: 15 residues. In germline, CDR1 is SGHKS, CDR2 YYEKEE (reference sequence). The CDR3 nucleotides are TGTGCCAGCAGCTTCCGGGACAGGGACACCGGGGAGCTGTTTTTT. Translated, it gives CASSFRDRDTGELFF.

A single count supports this clone. The chain links TRBV19 to TRBJ2-7; 7 nucleotides line up with TRBD2. Germline V gene sequence: CDR1 LNHDA, CDR2 SQIVND (reference sequence). The CDR3 length is 15 residues. Losses at the gene ends were 6 bases for V and 4 bases for J; bases not matched to a gene: 12. CDR3 amino acids: CASSPSGGGTYEQYF. CDR3 bases: TGTGCCAGTAGCCCCTCTGGCGGGGGTACTTACGAGCAGTACTTC.

The chain uses TRBV9 and TRBJ1-2, with 7 bases aligning to TRBD1. This CDR3 is 14 amino acids long. The V segment lost 2 bases and the J segment 2 bases; nucleotides outside the gene matches: 3. Germline V gene sequence: CDR1 SGDLS, CDR2 YYNGEE. CDR3 residues: CASSVLDRNYGYTF. The CDR3 DNA follows: TGTGCCAGCAGCGTCCTGGACAGGAACTATGGCTACACCTTC.

The chain recombines TRBV4-3 with TRBJ1-2; 12 nucleotides match TRBD1. After removal of 3 bases from V and 4 bases from J, the junction contained 3 bases not matched to a gene. The CDR3 runs to 15 residues. The germline CDR1 and CDR2 sequences are LGHNA and YSLEER. The CDR3 DNA reads as TGCGCCAGCAGCCAGGGACAGGGGGCGGTCTATGGCTACACCTTC. This translates into CASSQGQGAVYGYTF.

The chain couples TRBV19 to TRBJ1-1; D might be TRBD1 (6 bases). Germline V gene lookup returns CDR1 LNHDA and CDR2 SQIVND (reference sequence). CDR3 length: 14 amino acids. V lost 6 bases to trimming and J lost 0 bases, with 11 bases between them. CDR3 in amino acids: CASRRGGMNTEAFF. CDR3 nucleotides: TGTGCCAGTAGAAGAGGGGGAATGAACACTGAAGCTTTCTTT.

The V call is TRBV7-9, the J call TRBJ1-1; 7 bases align to TRBD1. The germline CDR1 and CDR2 sequences are SEHNR and FQNEAQ (reference sequence). The length of the CDR3 is 14 residues. Trimming took 6 bases from V and 1 from J; bases not matched to a gene: 5. Here the CDR3 DNA reads TGTGCCAGCAGTTCGGGACAGCAGAACACTGAAGCTTTCTTT. This translates into CASSSGQQNTEAFF. Full variable domain (missing parts from reference TRBV7-9 and TRBJ1-1): DTGVSQNPRHKITKRGQNVTFRCDPISEHNRLYWYRQTLGQGPEFLTYFQNEAQLEKSRLLSDRFSAERPKGSFSTLEIQRTEQGDSAMYLCASSSGQQNTEAFFGQGTRLTVV.

This clone was found once. The V call is TRBV7-2, the J call TRBJ2-1; 12 nucleotides agree with TRBD2. CDR1 is SGHTA, CDR2 FQGNSA, per germline. CDR3 size: 15 residues. V dropped 5 bases and J dropped 8; count of bases not matched to a gene: 7. In DNA, the CDR3 is TGTGCCAGCAGCACGACTAGCGGGGGTTCCTATGAGCAGTTCTTC. This codes for CASSTTSGGSYEQFF.

The chain couples TRBV5-1 to TRBJ2-5, with 11 positions matching TRBD2. V trimming: 0 bases; J trimming: 4 bases; junction bases outside the gene matches: 11. The CDR3 spans 18 residues. Looked up from germline, CDR1 is SGHRS and CDR2 is YFSETQ. CDR3 amino acids: CASSLEGASGGKGETQYF. The CDR3 DNA is TGCGCCAGCAGCTTGGAAGGGGCTAGCGGGGGGAAAGGAGAGACCCAGTACTTC.

The chain joins TRBV3-1 (or the pseudogene TRBV3-2) to TRBJ1-2, with 7 positions matching TRBD1. The junction had 11 bases not matched to a gene; V was cut back by 2 bases and J by 5 bases. This CDR3 is built from 16 residues. Per germline, CDR1 LGHDT and CDR2 YNNKEL (reference sequence). In nucleotides, the CDR3 is TGTGCCAGCAGCCAACCTCCGGGACAGCCAAATTATGGCTACACCTTC. This sequence encodes CASSQPPGQPNYGYTF.

The chain carries TRBV6-5 and TRBJ2-7; TRBD2 agrees at 8 bases. This CDR3 has 15 amino acids. The V and J ends lost 4 bases and 1 base, in that order; junction bases with no gene match: 6. Germline values: CDR1 MNHEY, CDR2 SVGAGI. Here the CDR3 reads CASSWIAGGSYEQYF. CDR3 DNA: TGTGCCAGCAGTTGGATCGCGGGGGGTTCCTACGAGCAGTACTTC.

The rearrangement links TRBV4-2 to TRBJ2-1; 8 bases match TRBD2. CDR3 size: 16 residues. Per the germline V gene, CDR1 is LGHNA and CDR2 is YNFKEQ. Trimming removed 4 bases from V and 0 bases from J; junction bases left unmatched: 5. This CDR3 reads CASSPRGGNSYNEQFF. CDR3 nucleotide sequence: TGTGCCAGCAGCCCTCGCGGGGGGAACTCCTACAATGAGCAGTTCTTC.

The gene calls are TRBV20-1 and TRBJ1-2, with D unresolved. CDR3 length equals 11 residues. Per germline, CDR1 DFQATT and CDR2 SNEGSKA (reference sequence). V was clipped by 4 bases and J by 6 bases, with 9 bases between them. The CDR3 loop reads CSAMSPHGYTF. The CDR3 nucleotides read TGCAGTGCTATGTCTCCCCATGGCTACACCTTC.

The chain is built from TRBV6-5 and TRBJ1-4; perhaps TRBD1 as D (6 bases). The CDR3 extends over 14 amino acids. Germline lookup yields CDR1 MNHEY and CDR2 SVGAGI. V was cut by 6 bases and J by 5 bases, with 13 bases left in between. Written as DNA, the CDR3 is TGTGCCAGCAGACAGGGACACCGAAATGAAAAACTGTTTTTT. Translating it yields CASRQGHRNEKLFF.

The chain carries TRBV6-2 or TRBV6-3 and TRBJ1-3, with D possibly matching TRBD1 (5 bases). The CDR3 runs 16 residues. Deletions cut 0 bases from V and 4 bases from J, with 13 bases between. Germline CDR1 is MNHEY and CDR2 is SVGEGT. CDR3 loop: CASSYSRRGSGNTIYF. The CDR3 DNA sequence: TGTGCCAGCAGTTACTCGAGGAGGGGATCCGGAAACACCATATATTTT.

The V gene is TRBV6-5, the J gene TRBJ2-7; TRBD2 is a possible D gene (5 bases). Trimming took off 3 bases at V and 6 bases at J, with 18 bases between the two ends. This CDR3 is 15 amino acids long. The V gene's germline CDR1 is MNHEY and CDR2 SVGAGI. As DNA, the CDR3 is TGTGCCAGCAGTTATGACTCCGCGGGTCTGGGCGAGCAGTACTTC. Amino acids: CASSYDSAGLGEQYF.

The chain links TRBV15 to TRBJ2-7, with 7 bases that match TRBD1. There are 14 residues in the CDR3. J lost 2 bases, V lost 4 bases, and 5 bases had no gene match. CDR1 is LNHNV and CDR2 is YYDKDF in the germline V gene (reference sequence). In nucleotides, the CDR3 is TGTGCCACCAGCAAGACAGGGTACACCTACGAGCAGTACTTC. It specifies CATSKTGYTYEQYF.

The rearrangement uses TRBV19 and TRBJ1-5; 12 bases agree with TRBD1. The length of the CDR3 is 16 residues. V was clipped by 6 bases and J by 7 bases; unmatched bases: 10. Germline assignment: CDR1 LNHDA and CDR2 SQIVND (reference sequence). CDR3 in amino acids: CASRRAGQGARQPQHF. In DNA, the CDR3 is TGTGCCAGTAGGAGGGCGGGACAGGGGGCTCGGCAGCCCCAGCATTTT.

This chain links TRBV5-1 with TRBJ1-1; 12 bases match TRBD1. Germline V lookup: CDR1 SGHRS, CDR2 YFSETQ. V was clipped by 4 bases and J by 4 bases; unmatched bases: 14. The CDR3 is 18 amino acids. Here the CDR3 DNA reads TGCGCCAGCAGCACTCTCAGCGGGACAGGGGGCGTGAGCACTGAAGCTTTCTTT. It encodes CASSTLSGTGGVSTEAFF.

The chain joins TRBV9 to TRBJ2-2; the D is unclear. Germline V gene data show CDR1 as SGDLS and CDR2 as YYNGEE. This CDR3 is built from 15 residues. The V end lost 0 bases, the J end lost 6 bases, and 12 bases lay between the germline ends. The CDR3 region has the DNA TGTGCCAGCAGCGTAGGGCAGGTTGCGTCCGGGGAGCTGTTTTTT. This gives the protein CASSVGQVASGELFF.

V and J are TRBV30 and TRBJ1-1; D may be TRBD1 (5 bases). CDR3 size: 14 residues. CDR1 GTSNPN and CDR2 SVGIG come from the germline V gene (reference sequence). Trimming removed 4 bases from V and 3 bases from J, with 15 bases in between. CDR3 region: CAWTVQGRYTEAFF. In nucleotides, the CDR3 is TGTGCCTGGACAGTCCAGGGAAGGTACACTGAAGCTTTCTTT.

A single count supports this clone. The V and J genes are TRBV30 and TRBJ1-4; no clear D gene. CDR1 is GTSNPN, CDR2 SVGIG, per germline (reference sequence). This CDR3 region has 16 residues. The germline V and J ends were trimmed by 6 bases and 5 bases, with 22 bases remaining between them. CDR3 sequence: CACQAPGNDLNEKLFF. The CDR3 DNA follows: TGTGCCTGCCAAGCCCCGGGGAATGATTTAAATGAAAAACTGTTTTTT.

The chain is built from TRBV2 and TRBJ2-1, with 15 bases identical to TRBD2. CDR3 size: 17 residues. Losses at the gene ends were 6 bases for V and 3 bases for J; bases not matched to a gene: 6. Germline V gene lookup returns CDR1 SNHLY and CDR2 FYNNEI. The CDR3 sequence is CASRGTSGGTSYNEQFF. The CDR3 bases are TGTGCCAGCAGAGGGACTAGCGGGGGGACCAGCTACAATGAGCAGTTCTTC. The complete variable domain, with remaining parts taken from reference TRBV2 and TRBJ2-1, reads EPEVTQTPSHQVTQMGQEVILRCVPISNHLYFYWYRQILGQKVEFLVSFYNNEISEKSEIFDDQFSVERPDGSNFTLKIRSTKLEDSAMYFCASRGTSGGTSYNEQFFGPGTRLTVL.